This entry lists 21 T cell receptor beta chains sequenced from one sample in a study of cytomegalovirus exposure and HLA in healthy donors. PCR employed 60 Vbeta and 13 Jbeta primers. Sequencing was performed with immunoSEQ multiplex PCR; in TCRdb, only in-frame clones are kept and a portion is missing. The table includes 68,000 or so clones, more than 80% detected once. Sample: PBMCs. The receptors were gathered from a human donor in good health.

The rearrangement uses TRBV9 and TRBJ2-6; TRBD1 agrees at 10 bases. Germline CDR1 and CDR2: SGDLS and YYNGEE. With 4 bases clipped from V and 1 base from J, the junction kept 8 bases outside the gene matches. The CDR3 consists of 18 residues. CDR3: CASSTRQGAFSGANVLTF. CDR3 nucleotide sequence: TGTGCCAGCAGCACCAGACAGGGGGCTTTTTCTGGGGCCAACGTCCTGACTTTC.

The chain recombines TRBV6-1 with TRBJ2-7, with D possibly being TRBD1 (5 bases). The germline V gene has CDR1 MNHNS and CDR2 SASEGT. Trimming stripped 2 bases from V and 2 bases from J, with 10 bases between. This CDR3 is 14 amino acids long. CDR3 sequence (DNA): TGTGCCAGCAGTGAACAGGGAAGTACCTACGAGCAGTACTTC. Its protein is CASSEQGSTYEQYF.

This sequence joins TRBV5-1 and TRBJ1-1; TRBD1 matches at 10 bases. This CDR3 region has 14 residues. Germline V gene lookup returns CDR1 SGHRS and CDR2 YFSETQ. The ends lost 4 bases at V and 3 bases at J; junction bases unmatched: 3. As DNA, the CDR3 is TGCGCCAGCAGCCTTGGGACAGGGGACACTGAAGCTTTCTTT. It translates to CASSLGTGDTEAFF.

This chain connects TRBV7-6 to TRBJ2-3; 9 nucleotides agree with TRBD2. The CDR3 consists of 15 residues. With 7 bases clipped from V and 2 bases from J, the junction kept 7 bases outside the gene matches. Germline CDR1 and CDR2: SGHVS and FNYEAQ. The CDR3 spells CASTPSGADTDTQYF. CDR3 in DNA: TGTGCCAGCACTCCTAGCGGGGCCGACACAGATACGCAGTATTTT.

The rearrangement uses TRBV7-9 and TRBJ2-5; 9 nucleotides line up with TRBD2. CDR3 length equals 16 residues. Germline CDR1 is SEHNR and CDR2 is FQNEAQ (reference sequence). V was clipped by 0 bases and J by 4 bases; unmatched bases: 6. DNA of the CDR3: TGTGCCAGCAGCTTAGCCTGGCGGGGGGGCGCAGAGACCCAGTACTTC. Encoded protein: CASSLAWRGGAETQYF.

Only one count was recorded for this clone. The chain couples TRBV4-1 to TRBJ1-1; tentative D call: TRBD1 (6 bases). V lost 1 base, J lost 3 bases, and 18 bases lay in between. The V gene's germline CDR1 is MGHRA and CDR2 YSYEKL. This CDR3 region has 17 residues. The CDR3 loop reads CASSQGSGQGLYTEAFF. DNA for the CDR3: TGCGCCAGCAGCCAAGGATCCGGGCAGGGGTTGTACACTGAAGCTTTCTTT.

The rearrangement links TRBV6-1 to TRBJ2-7; 8 bases are shared with TRBD1. V shed 2 bases and J 2 bases; nucleotides not matched to a gene: 2. The CDR3 is 14 amino acids. CDR1 and CDR2 from the germline V gene are MNHNS and SASEGT. CDR3 sequence: CASSERQGPYEQYF. The CDR3 nucleotides are TGTGCCAGCAGTGAACGACAGGGGCCCTACGAGCAGTACTTC.

The chain links TRBV27 to TRBJ1-4; TRBD1 might be the D (5 bases). Per the germline V gene, CDR1 is MNHEY and CDR2 is SMNVEV (reference sequence). CDR3 length equals 16 residues. V lost 0 bases and J lost 6, with 14 bases in between. The chain's CDR3 is CASSLSLGQIYEKLFF. Written as DNA, the CDR3 is TGTGCCAGCAGTTTATCCCTCGGACAAATTTATGAAAAACTGTTTTTT.

This chain joins TRBV7-8 and TRBJ2-5; D is possibly TRBD2 (6 bases). The end of the DNA is better explained by TRBJ2-7, so the J call may be wrong. The CDR3 is made up of 13 amino acids. Germline CDR1 SGHVS, CDR2 FQNEAQ. For the CDR3, the DNA is TGTGCCAGCAGCTTAGGGGGGGTTGACGAGCAGTACTTC. This encodes CASSLGGVDEQYF.

The DNA of the CDR3 is TGCAGCGCCTCGGGACTTCCTGTTGATGGCTACACCTTC. Protein: CSASGLPVDGYTF. The V gene is TRBV29-1, the J gene TRBJ1-2; tentatively, D is TRBD1 (5 bases). The CDR3 is 13 amino acids. The germline V gene has CDR1 SQVTM and CDR2 ANQGSEA. Trimming left V 7 bases short and J 6 bases short, with 18 bases between.

The J gene is TRBJ1-2, the V gene TRBV6-5; no firm D call. In germline, CDR1 is MNHEY, CDR2 SVGAGI. The V gene lost 7 bases and the J gene lost 0 bases, with 12 bases spanning the gap. The CDR3 extends over 14 amino acids. CDR3 amino acids: CASIAGGANYGYTF. The CDR3 nucleotides are TGTGCCAGCATCGCGGGCGGTGCTAACTATGGCTACACCTTC.

The CDR3 region is CASSLTGGETEAFF. The CDR3, as DNA: TGTGCCAGCAGCTTAACAGGGGGCGAGACTGAAGCTTTCTTT. The rearrangement links TRBV7-9 to TRBJ1-1; 9 bases map to TRBD1. Trimming took 2 bases from V and 5 from J; bases not matched to a gene: 3. The length of the CDR3 is 14 residues. The germline V gene encodes CDR1 SEHNR and CDR2 FQNEAQ (reference sequence).

The rearrangement uses TRBV27 and TRBJ1-1; TRBD1 agrees at 10 bases. Germline loops: CDR1 MNHEY, CDR2 SMNVEV (reference sequence). The ends lost 3 bases at V and 5 bases at J; junction bases unmatched: 6. CDR3 length: 15 residues. As DNA, the CDR3 is TGTGCCAGCAGTTTCCGGGGACAGGGGAGTACTGAAGCTTTCTTT. It yields the protein CASSFRGQGSTEAFF.

This clone was counted a few times. The same CDR3 also results from other DNA sequences found in this sample. This chain uses TRBV5-1 with TRBJ2-3, with 7 bases aligning to TRBD1. The germline V gene has CDR1 SGHRS and CDR2 YFSETQ. V gave up 2 bases and J gave up 1 base; unmatched junction bases: 7. CDR3 length: 16 amino acids. The CDR3 loop is CASSLTGTAGTDTQYF. The CDR3 bases are TGCGCCAGCAGCTTAACCGGGACAGCGGGCACAGATACGCAGTATTTT.

This rearrangement joins TRBV2 to TRBJ1-5, with 10 bases matching TRBD1. Germline V gene sequence: CDR1 SNHLY, CDR2 FYNNEI. J was trimmed by 5 bases and V by 6 bases; bases with no gene match: 7. The CDR3 consists of 15 residues. CDR3 DNA: TGTGCCAGCAGCCCACCGGGACAGGGGTATCAGCCCCAGCATTTT. Protein sequence: CASSPPGQGYQPQHF.

The chain has TRBV27 and TRBJ2-4; 7 bases are a match to TRBD2. CDR3 length: 15 residues. The junction had 5 bases not matched to a gene; V was cut back by 1 base and J by 5 bases. Germline V gives CDR1 MNHEY, CDR2 SMNVEV (reference sequence). CDR3 DNA: TGTGCCAGCAGTTTATTCGGGGGAGGGGAAAACATTCAGTACTTC. It codes for CASSLFGGGENIQYF.

The chain employs TRBV29-1 and TRBJ2-7, with 7 bases that match TRBD1. The germline V gene has CDR1 SQVTM and CDR2 ANQGSEA. The CDR3 covers 13 residues. The J segment lost 5 bases and the V segment lost 2 bases, leaving 6 bases of the junction unmatched. In nucleotides, the CDR3 is TGCAGCGTTGAACCCAGGGGGTCCCACGAGCAGTACTTC. Its protein product is CSVEPRGSHEQYF.

The rearrangement links TRBV5-6 to TRBJ1-1, with 7 bases that match TRBD1. Germline CDR1 and CDR2: SGHDT and YYEEEE. V gave up 3 bases and J gave up 0 bases; unmatched junction bases: 8. The CDR3 totals 16 residues. The CDR3 coding sequence is TGTGCCAGCAGCTCCCTCTACGACAGGGTGAACACTGAAGCTTTCTTT. Its translation: CASSSLYDRVNTEAFF.

The J gene is TRBJ2-3, the V gene TRBV5-4, with TRBD1 matching 7 bases. With V trimmed by 4 bases and J by 0 bases, 2 bases remained unmatched. The germline gives CDR1 SGHNT, CDR2 YYREEE (reference sequence). The CDR3 spans 14 residues. CDR3 protein: CASSQGVSTDTQYF. CDR3 bases: TGTGCCAGCAGCCAGGGGGTAAGCACAGATACGCAGTATTTT.

The chain links TRBV19 to TRBJ2-2; 9 bases map to TRBD1. J lost 3 bases, V lost 5 bases, and 7 bases had no gene match. CDR3 size: 16 residues. Germline V lookup: CDR1 LNHDA, CDR2 SQIVND (reference sequence). The CDR3 DNA follows: TGTGCCAGTAGTCTAACAGGGGGCGCGTACACCGGGGAGCTGTTTTTT. Translated: CASSLTGGAYTGELFF. Together with reference TRBV19 and TRBJ2-2, the CDR3 gives the full variable domain: DGGITQSPKYLFRKEGQNVTLSCEQNLNHDAMYWYRQDPGQGLRLIYYSQIVNDFQKGDIAEGYSVSREKKESFPLTVTSAQKNPTAFYLCASSLTGGAYTGELFFGEGSRLTVL.

V and J are TRBV19 and TRBJ1-6, with a possible D match to TRBD1 (6 bases). Per germline, CDR1 LNHDA and CDR2 SQIVND (reference sequence). The CDR3 runs to 15 residues. Deletions cut 2 bases from V and 10 bases from J, with 15 bases between. The CDR3 DNA reads TGTGCCAGTAGTATAAACAGGGATTTATACTCACCCCTCCACTTT. Amino acids: CASSINRDLYSPLHF.